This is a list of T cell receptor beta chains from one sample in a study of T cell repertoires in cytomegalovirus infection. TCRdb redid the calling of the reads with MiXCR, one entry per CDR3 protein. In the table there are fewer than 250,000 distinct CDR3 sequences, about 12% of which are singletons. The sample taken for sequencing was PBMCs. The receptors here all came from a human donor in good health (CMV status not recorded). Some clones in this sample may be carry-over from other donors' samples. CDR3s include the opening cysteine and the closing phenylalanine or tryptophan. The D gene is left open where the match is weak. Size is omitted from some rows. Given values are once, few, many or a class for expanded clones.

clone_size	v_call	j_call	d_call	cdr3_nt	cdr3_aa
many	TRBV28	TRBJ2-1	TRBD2	TGTGCCAGCTGGTCCCTTAGCGGGAGGTCGACCTACAATGAGCAGTTCTTC	CASWSLSGRSTYNEQFF
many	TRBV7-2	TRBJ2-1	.	TGTGCCAGCAGCTTAGCCCCCTGGGCTGGGAATGAGCAGTTCTTC	CASSLAPWAGNEQFF
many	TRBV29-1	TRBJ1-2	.	TGCAGCGTTGACGTTGGGGTCACACCCTATGGCTACACCTTC	CSVDVGVTPYGYTF
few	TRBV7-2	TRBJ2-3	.	TGTGCCAGCAGCCTCATAGTAGCAGCGGCGGGACACACAGATACGCAGTATTTT	CASSLIVAAAGHTDTQYF
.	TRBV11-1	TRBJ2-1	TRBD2	TGTGCCAGCAGTGTAGCGGGCTACAATGAGCAGTTCTTC	CASSVAGYNEQFF
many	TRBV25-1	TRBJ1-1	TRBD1	TGTGCCAGCAGTGATCCCGGGACAGGTGACACTGAAGCTTTCTTT	CASSDPGTGDTEAFF
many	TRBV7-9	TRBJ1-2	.	TGTGCCAGCAGCCCAGGTCCGGGGGCGCCCTATGGCTACACCTTC	CASSPGPGAPYGYTF
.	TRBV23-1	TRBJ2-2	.	TGCGCCAGCAACCCCCGGGTCACCGGGGAGCTGTTTTTT	CASNPRVTGELFF
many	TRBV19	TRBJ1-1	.	TGTGCCAGTAGTATACGCCTGGGAGGCGCCCGAGCCACTGAAGCTTTCTTT	CASSIRLGGARATEAFF
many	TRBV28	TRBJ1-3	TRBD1	TGTGCCAGCAGTTTGATACAGGGGATCGCTGGAAACACCATATATTTT	CASSLIQGIAGNTIYF
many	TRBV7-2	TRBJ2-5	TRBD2	TGTGCCAGCAGCCCACGGACTAGCGGGGGGCCAGAGACCCAGTACTTC	CASSPRTSGGPETQYF
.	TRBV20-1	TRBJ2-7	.	TGCAGTGCTAGAACGGACTCCGCTAACGAGCAGTACTTC	CSARTDSANEQYF
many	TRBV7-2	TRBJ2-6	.	TGTGCCAGCAGCTTAGGCGGGGGCACACTCTCTGGGGCCAACGTCCTGACTTTC	CASSLGGGTLSGANVLTF
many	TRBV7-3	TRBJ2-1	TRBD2	TGTGCCAGCAGCCTCGGACTAGCGCGGCATGAGCAGTTCTTC	CASSLGLARHEQFF
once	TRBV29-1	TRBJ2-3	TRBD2	TGCAGCGCCTGGCCTGGACTAGCTAGAGATACGCAGTATTTT	CSAWPGLARDTQYF